Listed here are 2 T cell receptor beta chains from one sample, sequenced in a study of cytomegalovirus exposure and HLA in healthy donors. The PCR contained 60 Vbeta and 13 Jbeta primers. Libraries were prepared by immunoSEQ multiplex PCR; TCRdb keeps only in-frame clonotypes and omits some of them. The sample includes 150,000 or so clones, around 82% of them seen just once. Sequences were obtained from PBMCs. These receptors were taken from a male donor in good health and CMV-seronegative.

The chain combines TRBV5-1 with TRBJ2-7; 14 bases fit TRBD2. Germline CDR1 is SGHRS and CDR2 is YFSETQ. The V segment lost 4 bases and the J segment 5 bases; nucleotides outside the gene matches: 8. The CDR3 consists of 16 residues. Here the CDR3 reads CASSPTRLAGGNEQYF. CDR3 nucleotides: TGCGCCAGCAGCCCAACCCGACTAGCGGGAGGGAACGAGCAGTACTTC.

This chain connects TRBV5-4 to TRBJ1-1; possible D gene TRBD1, 6 bases. The CDR3 runs 14 residues. V was trimmed by 2 bases and J by 1 base, leaving 9 bases between them. Germline values: CDR1 SGHNT, CDR2 YYREEE (reference sequence). CDR3 amino acids: CASSFGQTNTEAFF. In DNA, the CDR3 is TGTGCCAGCAGCTTCGGACAGACGAACACTGAAGCTTTCTTT.